Listed below are T cell receptor beta chains from one sample, sequenced in a study of T cells in Graves' hyperthyroidism and ophthalmopathy. Via MiXCR, TCRdb re-called the multiplex PCR reads, giving one row per CDR3 protein. The sample holds 300,000 to 500,000 distinct CDR3 sequences, under 15% seen once. The sample comprised blood. The receptors come from a woman younger than 45 with Graves' hyperthyroidism. The CDR3 runs from the conserved cysteine through the conserved F or W. A D gene is named only where the DNA matches it firmly. The size field is filled for only some rows; it gives once, few, many or a size class.

v_call,clone_size,j_call,d_call,cdr3_nt,cdr3_aa
TRBV7-3,many,TRBJ2-1,TRBD1,TGTGCCAGCAGCTTAAGGGGGGGACAGGGGTCCCACAATGAGCAGTTCTTC,CASSLRGGQGSHNEQFF
TRBV24-1,-,TRBJ2-3,-,TGTGCCACCAGTGATAGGGGGGAAACGCAGTATTTT,CATSDRGETQYF
TRBV27,many,TRBJ1-3,-,TGTGCCAGCAGACCGATGTTAGGCTCTGGAAACACCATATATTTT,CASRPMLGSGNTIYF
TRBV18,many,TRBJ2-1,TRBD2,TGTGCCAGCTCACCATTCGGGACTAGCTACAATGAGCAGTTCTTC,CASSPFGTSYNEQFF
TRBV28,many,TRBJ2-7,-,TGTGCCAGCAGTTTAAATGGGGGCGAGCAGTACTTC,CASSLNGGEQYF
TRBV29-1,many,TRBJ2-7,TRBD2,TGCAGCGTTGAGTCCCAGACTAGCGGGGCTTCCTACGAGCAGTACTTC,CSVESQTSGASYEQYF
TRBV4-2,-,TRBJ2-7,-,TGTGCCAGCAGCCCGCGGGACACTTCCTACGAGCAGTACTTC,CASSPRDTSYEQYF
TRBV15,many,TRBJ2-3,TRBD2,TGTGCCACCAGCAGAGATCGGACTAGCGGGAGGCTCCGGGATACGCAGTATTTT,CATSRDRTSGRLRDTQYF
TRBV4-2,-,TRBJ2-5,-,TGTGCCAGCAGCCAAACTCGGACAGACCAAGAGACCCAGTACTTC,CASSQTRTDQETQYF
TRBV30,many,TRBJ1-1,-,TGTGCCTGGAGTGTACTTGTTGGGAACACTGAAGCTTTCTTT,CAWSVLVGNTEAFF
TRBV30,-,TRBJ2-2,-,TGTGCCTGGAGTCCGCCAGGGGCCGGGGAGCTGTTTTTT,CAWSPPGAGELFF
TRBV12-3/TRBV12-4,few,TRBJ1-4,TRBD1,TGTGCCAGCACCAGAGACAGGGGACAATCGTACCTTGAAAAACTGTTTTTT,CASTRDRGQSYLEKLFF
TRBV28,few,TRBJ2-5,-,TGTGCCAGCAGTTTAAGGGGGGGATACCAAGAGACCCAGTACTTC,CASSLRGGYQETQYF
TRBV4-2,few,TRBJ1-2,TRBD1,TGTGCCAGCAGTCAGAGGACAGGGGGGGACTATGGCTACACCTTC,CASSQRTGGDYGYTF
TRBV4-1,-,TRBJ1-4,-,TGCGCCAGCAGCCAAGATGCCAGGGTTGAAAAACTGTTTTTT,CASSQDARVEKLFF
TRBV29-1,few,TRBJ1-1,TRBD1,TGCAGCGTTGCCAGGGGGGAAACTGAAGCTTTCTTT,CSVARGETEAFF
TRBV20-1,many,TRBJ2-1,-,TGCAGTGCTAATACAGGGAACAATGAGCAGTTCTTC,CSANTGNNEQFF
TRBV2,many,TRBJ2-7,TRBD1,TGTGCCAGCAGCCCAATTGGGACAGGGTTGTACGAGCAGTACTTC,CASSPIGTGLYEQYF
TRBV2,few,TRBJ2-1,-,TGTGCCAGTACGACTACTCGGTGGGGTAATGAGCAGTTCTTC,CASTTTRWGNEQFF
TRBV29-1,few,TRBJ2-5,TRBD2,TGCAGCGTGACAAGGACTAGTGGGGTACAAGAGACCCAGTACTTC,CSVTRTSGVQETQYF
TRBV5-1,-,TRBJ2-2,TRBD2,TGCGCCAGCAGCTTAAGCGGGAGCGGCGCCGGGGAGCTGTTTTTT,CASSLSGSGAGELFF
TRBV20-1,-,TRBJ1-2,-,TGCAGTGCTAGAGTTCAGGACTCAGCAATGCGTGGCTACACCTTC,CSARVQDSAMRGYTF
TRBV30,medium-sized,TRBJ2-7,TRBD1,TGTGCCTGGAGTGCCGGGACAGGACCCTACGAGCAGTACTTC,CAWSAGTGPYEQYF
TRBV18,-,TRBJ1-1,-,TGTGCCAGCTCACCTAAGTTGGAGGCTGAAGCTTTCTTT,CASSPKLEAEAFF
TRBV20-1,few,TRBJ2-5,-,TGCAGTGCTAGAGATGGGACTCAAGAGACCCAGTACTTC,CSARDGTQETQYF
TRBV18,many,TRBJ2-3,-,TGTGCCAGCTCACCAGACACTAGCACAGATACGCAGTATTTT,CASSPDTSTDTQYF
TRBV28,many,TRBJ2-7,-,TGTGCCAGCAGTTTGGATAAGGATCTCGAGCAGTACTTC,CASSLDKDLEQYF
TRBV7-9,-,TRBJ2-1,-,TGTGCCAGCAGCTTCCCGGATAGCGGAAACACCCCCATGGATGAGCAGTTCTTC,CASSFPDSGNTPMDEQFF
TRBV2,once,TRBJ2-1,TRBD1,TGTGCCAGCAGTGACTCTGGCAGGGGGCTACACAATGAGCAGTTCTTC,CASSDSGRGLHNEQFF
TRBV20-1,-,TRBJ1-6,-,TGCAGTGCGCGTGGGGGGGACTCACCCCTCCACTTT,CSARGGDSPLHF
TRBV18,many,TRBJ1-2,-,TGTGCCAGCTCACCGGGGTCACACCAGTGGGACTATGGCTACACCTTC,CASSPGSHQWDYGYTF
TRBV16,few,TRBJ1-5,TRBD1,TGTGCCAGCGGGACAGGGGGCAATCAGCCCCAGCATTTT,CASGTGGNQPQHF
TRBV20-1,-,TRBJ2-1,TRBD2,TGCAGTGCGGCCAGTATCGGGACTAGTTCCTACAATGAGCAGTTCTTC,CSAASIGTSSYNEQFF
TRBV7-6,-,TRBJ2-2,TRBD2,TGTGCCAGCAGCTTAGCAACTAGCGGGAGCACCGGGGAGCTGTTTTTT,CASSLATSGSTGELFF
TRBV19,-,TRBJ2-1,-,TGTGCCAGTAGTACTAGGACGGAGTTGATCGATGAGCAGTTCTTC,CASSTRTELIDEQFF
TRBV30,many,TRBJ2-2,-,TGTGCCTGGAGACGTATTAGGACAAAAGCGAACACCGGGGAGCTGTTTTTT,CAWRRIRTKANTGELFF
TRBV20-1,few,TRBJ2-1,-,TGCAGTGCTAGAGAGGATCGTGAGCAGTTCTTC,CSAREDREQFF
TRBV28,-,TRBJ1-3,TRBD1,TGTGCCAGCATTCAACCGGGACAGGTATCCGGAAACACCATATATTTT,CASIQPGQVSGNTIYF
TRBV5-1,few,TRBJ1-2,-,TGCGCCAGCAGCTTGGGGCAGGGCGAGGATGGCTACACCTTC,CASSLGQGEDGYTF
TRBV10-3,-,TRBJ2-1,TRBD1,TGTGCCACCGCAGACAGGGGATCCTACAATGAGCAGTTCTTC,CATADRGSYNEQFF
TRBV7-9,-,TRBJ2-1,TRBD1,TGTGCCAGCAGCTACTATGCCGGGACAGGGGGGAATGAGCAGTTCTTC,CASSYYAGTGGNEQFF
TRBV7-2,-,TRBJ2-7,TRBD1,TGTGCCAGCAGCCCTGGACAGGGGAGGCAGTACTTC,CASSPGQGRQYF
TRBV2,many,TRBJ2-1,-,TGTGCCAGCAGACTTGGGAAGGATGAGCAGTTCTTC,CASRLGKDEQFF
TRBV5-1,-,TRBJ2-1,TRBD1,TGCGCCAGCAGCTTGCCCCTGTCCGGGACAGGGGACCATGAGCAGTTCTTC,CASSLPLSGTGDHEQFF
TRBV28,many,TRBJ2-1,-,TGTGCCAGCAGTCCTTGGGGAGTGGCCTACAATGAGCAGTTCTTC,CASSPWGVAYNEQFF
TRBV27,few,TRBJ2-1,-,TGTGCCAGCAGTTTATCCCTGGCTAACTACAATGAGCAGTTCTTC,CASSLSLANYNEQFF
TRBV19,-,TRBJ1-2,-,TGTGCCAGCGGCGATGGGTCAGGGAACAACTATGGCTACACCTTC,CASGDGSGNNYGYTF
TRBV29-1,-,TRBJ2-7,TRBD2,TGCAGCGTCCGAGGGACTAGCGCCTACGAGCAGTACTTC,CSVRGTSAYEQYF
TRBV6-1,-,TRBJ1-6,-,TGTGCCGCCACGGCAGCTATTAATTCACCCCTCCACTTT,CAATAAINSPLHF
TRBV18,many,TRBJ2-1,-,TGTGCCAGCTCACCACCGGTAGGGAGGTACAATGAGCAGTTCTTC,CASSPPVGRYNEQFF
TRBV3-1,many,TRBJ2-1,TRBD2,TGTGCCAGCAGTGAATTGGGACTAGCGGGAGTGGATGAGCAGTTCTTC,CASSELGLAGVDEQFF
TRBV10-3,-,TRBJ2-3,-,TGTGCCATCAGTTCAGGAGGGGAAGATACGCAGTATTTT,CAISSGGEDTQYF
TRBV29-1,many,TRBJ2-5,-,TGCAGCGTTGAACCGGGCAGCACGGTCGTAGAGACCCAGTACTTC,CSVEPGSTVVETQYF
TRBV7-9,-,TRBJ2-7,-,TGTGCCAGCAGCTTAGGTTTTGAGGTCGGGCAGTACTTC,CASSLGFEVGQYF
TRBV29-1,-,TRBJ2-5,-,TGCAGCGTTGAAGGTGTGTTTGAGTGGGACAACCACCAAGAGACCCAGTACTTC,CSVEGVFEWDNHQETQYF
TRBV7-2,many,TRBJ1-4,-,TGTGCCAGCAGCTTAGAAGGGTTTTATAATGAAAAACTGTTTTTT,CASSLEGFYNEKLFF
TRBV24-1,many,TRBJ1-1,-,TGTGCCACCAGTGATGCAGGCGTGAACACTGAAGCTTTCTTT,CATSDAGVNTEAFF
TRBV28,many,TRBJ2-3,TRBD2,TGTGCCAGCAGAGTAGGGGGGACTAGCGGGAGCACAGATACGCAGTATTTT,CASRVGGTSGSTDTQYF
TRBV3-1,many,TRBJ1-2,TRBD1,TGTGCCAGCAGCCGAGGGACAGGGGAAGGGTATGGCTACACCTTC,CASSRGTGEGYGYTF
TRBV19,once,TRBJ2-7,TRBD1,TGTGCCAGTAGTACCCTCCCCGGGACAGCCTCCTACGAGCAGTACTTC,CASSTLPGTASYEQYF